The present T cell receptor beta chain was sequenced within a study of blood T cell repertoires in COVID-19. Clones were sequenced by immunoSEQ multiplex PCR, and TCRdb holds only the in-frame ones, with some missing. In the table there are 200,000 to 250,000 clones, approximately 84% of which are singletons. The CDR3 is 13 residues long. CDR1 and CDR2 (germline): LGHDT, YNNKEL (reference sequence). V lost 1 base to trimming and J lost 7 bases; unmatched junction nucleotides: 4. This clonotype originated in a man aged 60 to 69 who had recovered from COVID-19. The rearrangement joins TRBV3-1 (or the pseudogene TRBV3-2) to TRBJ2-7, with 7 bases fitting TRBD1. The specimen sequenced was PBMCs or T cells enriched from blood (not recorded which). The CDR3 DNA reads TGTGCCAGCAGCCAAGTCTCGGGACAGGAGCAGTACTTC. Its protein is CASSQVSGQEQYF.